This is a list of T cell receptor beta chains from one sample in a study of CD8+CD57+ T cells in acquired aplastic anemia. TCRdb redid the calling of the reads with MiXCR, one entry per CDR3 protein. The repertoire holds about 190,000 distinct CDR3 sequences, with roughly half as singletons. The sequenced material came from sorted CD4+, CD8+, or CD8+CD57+ T cells (not recorded which) from PBMCs. Receptor source: a human donor with aplastic anemia. Both conserved end residues are trimmed from each CDR3. Size is omitted from some rows. Given values are once, few, many or a class for expanded clones.

CDR3	V	J	size
SAQPLDRGLSYEQY	TRBV20-1	TRBJ2-7	-
AISADRAGYEQY	TRBV10-3	TRBJ2-7	-
ASTPPSGEQY	TRBV7-2	TRBJ2-7	-
ASGRTPNYGYT	TRBV19	TRBJ1-2	-
SVGRRQETQY	TRBV29-1	TRBJ2-5	many
ASKPGQGGNTEAF	TRBV6-4	TRBJ1-1	many
SARGDTQY	TRBV20-1	TRBJ2-3	-
ATSSPYSGRAVEQY	TRBV15	TRBJ2-7	-
ASSQDTTGSSYEQY	TRBV4-3	TRBJ2-7	many
AISGSGTGGTGELF	TRBV10-3	TRBJ2-2	-
ASSYDNYGYT	TRBV7-3	TRBJ1-2	-
ASSDNGIYGYT	TRBV2	TRBJ1-2	many
ASSYQSSQQF	TRBV6-2/TRBV6-3	TRBJ2-1	many
ASSFPVWETQY	TRBV7-3	TRBJ2-5	-
SARVGSTYEQY	TRBV20-1	TRBJ2-7	-
ASSEVADTQY	TRBV2	TRBJ2-3	many
ASSIAGNGYEQY	TRBV19	TRBJ2-7	-
SAGGGDQPQH	TRBV20-1	TRBJ1-5	-
ASGGTGRFDRYT	TRBV10-1	TRBJ1-2	-
ASSEYSTGGLGNEQF	TRBV10-1	TRBJ2-1	-
AIKRVGYEQY	TRBV10-3	TRBJ2-7	-
ASSIQAMLGEQF	TRBV19	TRBJ2-1	-
ASSHGTSGSYEQY	TRBV7-9	TRBJ2-7	-
ASSEGWAAYNEQF	TRBV2	TRBJ2-1	-